These 4 T cell receptor beta chains share one sample of origin, sequenced in a study of PD-L1 blockade in urothelial cancer. The time point was: peripheral blood 6 weeks after treatment start. Data came from immunoSEQ multiplex PCR; TCRdb stores just in-frame clones and leaves some out. The table shows more than 90,000 clones, with 70% to 90% occurring only once. The source material was PBMCs, sampled around atezolizumab (anti-PD-L1) treatment. Receptors originate from a man aged 70-80 years with urothelial cancer.

The chain couples TRBV6-6 to TRBJ2-7, with 8 bases fitting TRBD2. Germline assignment: CDR1 MNHNY and CDR2 SVGAGI (reference sequence). This CDR3 has 14 amino acids. Trimming removed 1 base from V and 6 bases from J; junction bases left unmatched: 5. In nucleotides, the CDR3 is TGTGCCAGCAGTTACTACGAGCGGGAGTCCGAGCAGTACTTC. Its protein product is CASSYYERESEQYF.

V gene TRBV7-2 combines with J gene TRBJ1-4, with 7 nucleotides matching TRBD1. V was pared by 1 base and J by 2 bases, with 1 base of the junction left unmatched. This CDR3 spans 15 amino acids. Germline assignment: CDR1 SGHTA and CDR2 FQGNSA. DNA for the CDR3: TGTGCCAGCAGCTTAGAAGGGGGCACTAATGAAAAACTGTTTTTT. Translation gives CASSLEGGTNEKLFF.

V usage is TRBV9 and J usage is TRBJ1-2; possibly TRBD1 for D (6 bases). This CDR3 contains 13 residues. Trimming removed 5 bases at V and 7 bases at J, with 15 bases between. Germline V CDR1 and CDR2: SGDLS, YYNGEE. In DNA, the CDR3 is TGTGCCAGCAGTGCCCAGGGGATAGGTGGCTACACCTTC. Its translation: CASSAQGIGGYTF.

V gene TRBV6-5 combines with J gene TRBJ1-6; D is possibly TRBD1 (5 bases). The CDR3 length is 14 residues. Between the trimmed V and J ends, which lost 5 bases and 8 bases, there was a span of 13 bases. The germline CDR1 and CDR2 sequences are MNHEY and SVGAGI. Here the CDR3 reads CASSNTWGDSPLHF. The DNA for the CDR3 is TGTGCCAGCAGTAACACCTGGGGCGATTCACCCCTCCACTTT.